These 26 T cell receptor beta chains were sequenced from one sample in a study of CD8 T cells in ankylosing spondylitis. From the 5' RACE reads, TCRdb called clonotypes with MiXCR, one entry per CDR3 protein. The sample lists 39,000 or so distinct CDR3 sequences, under 13% occurring once. The sample consisted of blood, either unsorted or a sorted T cell fraction (not recorded which). The source is a male donor with ankylosing spondylitis or in good health (not recorded which).

Many counts were recorded for this clonotype. This chain links TRBV20-1 with TRBJ2-3, with 7 bases aligning to TRBD2. V lost 5 bases, J lost 0 bases, and 8 bases stayed unmatched. The CDR3 spans 15 residues. Germline CDR1 DFQATT, CDR2 SNEGSKA (reference sequence). CDR3 protein: CSASRAGVSTDTQYF. CDR3 DNA: TGCAGTGCTTCGAGGGCGGGAGTAAGCACAGATACGCAGTATTTT.

There are a few counts of this clonotype. V is TRBV5-6 and J is TRBJ1-1; 11 bases match TRBD1. In germline, CDR1 is SGHDT, CDR2 YYEEEE. Trimming at V came to 0 bases and at J to 1 base, leaving 2 bases not matched to a gene. The length of the CDR3 is 16 residues. The CDR3 loop is CASSLVDRGRNTEAFF. For the CDR3, the DNA is TGTGCCAGCAGCTTGGTGGACAGGGGGCGGAACACTGAAGCTTTCTTT.

This clonotype has ten or more counts. The rearrangement joins TRBV3-1 to TRBJ2-1, with D possibly being TRBD2 (5 bases). The V gene's germline CDR1 is LGHDT and CDR2 YNNKEL (reference sequence). Trimming removed 3 bases from V and 4 bases from J, with 10 bases in between. The CDR3 is 14 residues long. This CDR3 is CASSQYSGYNEQFF. The DNA for the CDR3 is TGTGCCAGCAGCCAGTATTCGGGATACAATGAGCAGTTCTTC.

This clonotype has a count of ten or more. This rearrangement joins TRBV13 to TRBJ1-6, with 7 bases aligning to TRBD1. CDR3 length: 15 residues. V gave up 5 bases and J gave up 4 bases; unmatched junction bases: 5. CDR1 is PRHDT, CDR2 FYEKMQ, per germline (reference sequence). The DNA of the CDR3 is TGTGCCAGCAGCCAGGAGACAGGGTATAATTCACCCCTCCACTTT. Its protein is CASSQETGYNSPLHF.

In its sample, this clonotype was seen many times. CDR3: CASSQDVVGDEAYEQYF. For the CDR3, the DNA is TGTGCCAGCAGCCAAGATGTCGTTGGGGATGAAGCCTACGAGCAGTACTTC. The chain joins TRBV14 to TRBJ2-7; no definite D call. V was trimmed by 0 bases and J by 2 bases, leaving 17 bases between them. The CDR3 consists of 17 residues. Per germline, CDR1 SGHDN and CDR2 FVKESK.

This clonotype was observed many times. The chain links TRBV20-1 to TRBJ2-1; D uncertain. The CDR3 consists of 15 residues. V was shortened by 2 bases and J by 4 bases, with 15 bases between the two germline ends. Germline loops: CDR1 DFQATT, CDR2 SNEGSKA (reference sequence). Here the CDR3 reads CSARRPISGYNEQFF. Here the CDR3 DNA reads TGCAGTGCTAGACGTCCCATAAGTGGATACAATGAGCAGTTCTTC.

This chain connects TRBV5-6 to TRBJ2-7; D may be TRBD1 or TRBD2 (5 bases each). The germline CDR1 and CDR2 sequences are SGHDT and YYEEEE. The CDR3 totals 13 residues. Trimming pared 9 bases from V and 4 bases from J, leaving 17 bases between. The CDR3 DNA reads as TGTGCCATGGGCGCCCGGGACGTATACGAGCAGTACTTC. Encoded protein: CAMGARDVYEQYF. Full variable domain (remainder filled in from reference TRBV5-6 and TRBJ2-7): DAGVTQSPTHLIKTRGQQVTLRCSPKSGHDTVSWYQQALGQGPQFIFQYYEEEERQRGNFPDRFSGHQFPNYSSELNVNALLLGDSALYLCAMGARDVYEQYFGPGTRLTVT.

This clonotype was counted at least ten times. V gene TRBV6-1 combines with J gene TRBJ2-3; 9 positions match TRBD1. Per germline, CDR1 MNHNS and CDR2 SASEGT. V shed 3 bases, J shed 3 bases, and the junction held 7 bases outside the gene matches. The CDR3 contains 16 residues. The CDR3 DNA sequence: TGTGCCAGCAGTGATCAACCGGGACAGGGTACAGATACGCAGTATTTT. It encodes CASSDQPGQGTDTQYF.

The table lists this clonotype with many counts. V and J are TRBV7-3 and TRBJ2-1; TRBD2 matches 14 bases. Germline loops: CDR1 SGHTA, CDR2 FQGTGA. With V trimmed by 0 bases and J by 7 bases, 11 bases remained unmatched. This CDR3 has 19 residues. This chain's CDR3 is CASSLTLSGLAGVWNEQFF. CDR3 nucleotide sequence: TGTGCCAGCAGCTTAACACTATCGGGACTAGCGGGAGTATGGAATGAGCAGTTCTTC.

This clonotype was seen at least ten times. This chain links TRBV7-8 with TRBJ2-1, with D uncertain. CDR1 and CDR2 (germline): SGHVS, FQNEAQ. V was shortened by 6 bases and J by 10 bases, with 1 base between the two germline ends. The CDR3 totals 8 residues. The CDR3: CASREQFF. CDR3 in DNA: TGTGCCAGCAGAGAGCAGTTCTTC.

This clonotype was counted ten times or more. The V gene is TRBV6-5, the J gene TRBJ2-2, with 11 bases aligning to TRBD1. Per the germline V gene, CDR1 is MNHEY and CDR2 is SVGAGI. CDR3 length: 17 residues. V shed 2 bases and J 3 bases; nucleotides not matched to a gene: 5. The CDR3 bases are TGTGCCAGCAGTTACCTGGGACAGGGGGGGTACACCGGGGAGCTGTTTTTT. This encodes CASSYLGQGGYTGELFF.

This clonotype was seen more than once but under ten times. The J gene is TRBJ2-2, the V gene TRBV27; D might be TRBD1 (5 bases). The V end was cut by 6 bases, the J end by 7 bases, with 15 bases between. CDR1 and CDR2 (germline): MNHEY, SMNVEV (reference sequence). The length of the CDR3 is 14 residues. The CDR3 DNA sequence: TGTGCCAGCAGCTTAGGGTCAGGGCGCGGGGAGCTGTTTTTT. Amino acid sequence: CASSLGSGRGELFF.

The chain is built from TRBV2 and TRBJ2-3, with TRBD2 as a possible D gene (5 bases). V lost 5 bases and J 6 bases, leaving 18 bases between the germline ends. CDR1 is SNHLY and CDR2 is FYNNEI in the germline V gene. This CDR3 has 15 amino acids. CDR3 in DNA: TGTGCCAGCAGTTACTCGGGAACCGCTGGGGATACGCAGTATTTT. Amino acid sequence: CASSYSGTAGDTQYF.

This clonotype was recorded many times. This chain joins TRBV7-8 and TRBJ2-7; D may match TRBD1 or TRBD2 (5 bases each). The length of the CDR3 is 13 residues. From germline, CDR1 is SGHVS and CDR2 FQNEAQ. Trimming shortened V by 5 bases and J by 6 bases, and 14 bases separated the two germline ends. This CDR3 is CASSGVRGVEQYF. The CDR3 nucleotides are TGTGCCAGCAGCGGCGTAAGGGGAGTCGAGCAGTACTTC.

This clonotype was counted at least ten times. The chain couples TRBV10-3 to TRBJ2-7, with TRBD1 matching over 8 bases. Germline V gene lookup returns CDR1 ENHRY and CDR2 SYGVKD. V lost 9 bases to trimming and J lost 5 bases; unmatched junction nucleotides: 9. This CDR3 spans 13 amino acids. The CDR3 nucleotides read TGTGCCATGGGACAGGCCCTCAACAACGAGCAGTACTTC. Translation gives CAMGQALNNEQYF.

Ten or more counts support this clonotype. V usage is TRBV5-1 and J usage is TRBJ2-1; D not resolved. The V gene's germline CDR1 is SGHRS and CDR2 YFSETQ. Trimming cost V 3 bases and J 2 bases, with 6 bases left between them. This CDR3 spans 13 amino acids. The chain's CDR3 is CASSSEPYNEQFF. The CDR3 nucleotides read TGCGCCAGCAGCTCCGAACCCTACAATGAGCAGTTCTTC.

This clonotype was recorded many times. This chain connects TRBV20-1 to TRBJ2-1; D remains ambiguous. V was clipped by 5 bases and J by 9 bases, with 14 bases between them. The CDR3 runs to 12 residues. Germline V gives CDR1 DFQATT, CDR2 SNEGSKA (reference sequence). The CDR3 spells CSAQRGVGEQFF. CDR3 in DNA: TGCAGTGCTCAGCGTGGGGTGGGTGAGCAGTTCTTC.

This clonotype showed up many times. The gene calls are TRBV12-3 or TRBV12-4 and TRBJ1-1, with D possibly matching TRBD1 (6 bases). The CDR3 has 16 residues. The V gene lost 5 bases and the J gene lost 5 bases, with 21 bases spanning the gap. The CDR3 bases are TGTGCCAGCAGTCCTCACTCGCAGGGGCTGTTTACTGAAGCTTTCTTT. It encodes CASSPHSQGLFTEAFF.

In this sample, this clonotype turned up many times. The rearrangement joins TRBV5-8 to TRBJ2-1; D might be TRBD1 or TRBD2, each matching 5 bases. Trimming took 9 bases from V and 8 from J, leaving 21 bases between them. The germline gives CDR1 SGHTS, CDR2 YDEGEE. CDR3 size: 14 residues. For the CDR3, the DNA is TGTGCCAACCAGCGGACCGGGGCATATGATGAGCAGTTCTTC. Protein sequence: CANQRTGAYDEQFF.

There are many counts of this clonotype. The CDR3, as DNA: TGCGCCAGCAGCTTGGCTCTGAGGGGGGAGACCCAGTACTTC. Protein: CASSLALRGETQYF. The chain links TRBV5-1 to TRBJ2-5; perhaps TRBD1 as D (6 bases). The ends were cut back, 0 bases at V and 5 bases at J, with 11 bases in the middle. Germline CDR1 and CDR2: SGHRS and YFSETQ. The CDR3 is 14 residues long. Full variable domain (rest looked up from reference TRBV5-1 and TRBJ2-5): KAGVTQTPRYLIKTRGQQVTLSCSPISGHRSVSWYQQTPGQGLQFLFEYFSETQRNKGNFPGRFSGRQFSNSRSEMNVSTLELGDSALYLCASSLALRGETQYFGPGTRLLVL.

The rearrangement uses TRBV20-1 and TRBJ2-7; D not resolved. Trimming removed 1 base at V and 5 bases at J, with 9 bases between. The CDR3 is 12 amino acids. Looked up from germline, CDR1 is DFQATT and CDR2 is SNEGSKA (reference sequence). The CDR3 reads CSARGLEDEQYF. The DNA of the CDR3 is TGCAGTGCTAGAGGGCTAGAGGACGAGCAGTACTTC.

This clonotype has a handful of counts. The chain links TRBV6-5 to TRBJ1-3; tentatively, D is TRBD1 (5 bases). The CDR3 loop spans 17 amino acids. V shed 0 bases and J shed 4 bases, with 16 bases lying between them. Germline lookup yields CDR1 MNHEY and CDR2 SVGAGI. DNA for the CDR3: TGTGCCAGCAGTTACTCGGAAGGGGCCTGGAAGGGAAACACCATATATTTT. Residues: CASSYSEGAWKGNTIYF.

This clonotype appeared many times. The rearrangement uses TRBV15 and TRBJ2-2; 10 nucleotides agree with TRBD1. From germline, CDR1 is LNHNV and CDR2 YYDKDF (reference sequence). The V segment lost 0 bases and the J segment 2 bases; nucleotides outside the gene matches: 6. CDR3 length: 18 amino acids. CDR3 sequence: CATSRDKRTGGNTGELFF. The CDR3 nucleotides are TGTGCCACCAGCAGAGATAAAAGGACAGGGGGAAACACCGGGGAGCTGTTTTTT.

This clonotype was counted ten times or more. The CDR3 sequence is CSAYSGRADTQYF. The CDR3 DNA follows: TGCAGTGCTTATAGCGGGAGGGCAGATACGCAGTATTTT. V is TRBV20-1 and J is TRBJ2-3; 11 bases fit TRBD2. The CDR3 is 13 residues long. Trimming at V came to 5 bases and at J to 4 bases, leaving 2 bases not matched to a gene. CDR1 DFQATT and CDR2 SNEGSKA come from the germline V gene (reference sequence).

The rearrangement joins TRBV4-1 to TRBJ2-5; D not resolved. The CDR3 spans 14 residues. Germline V gives CDR1 MGHRA, CDR2 YSYEKL. V lost 0 bases and J lost 6, with 11 bases in between. CDR3 bases: TGCGCCAGCAGCCAAGAGGAATGGAGACAGACCCAGTACTTC. This codes for CASSQEEWRQTQYF.

This clonotype was seen only a few times. The chain has TRBV3-1 and TRBJ2-7, with D possibly being TRBD1 (6 bases). This CDR3 has 15 residues. Germline V gives CDR1 LGHDT, CDR2 YNNKEL (reference sequence). V was pared by 4 bases and J by 4 bases, with 17 bases between. CDR3 amino acids: CASSPPGTRSYEQYF. CDR3 nucleotide sequence: TGTGCCAGCAGCCCCCCCGGGACACGGAGTTACGAGCAGTACTTC.